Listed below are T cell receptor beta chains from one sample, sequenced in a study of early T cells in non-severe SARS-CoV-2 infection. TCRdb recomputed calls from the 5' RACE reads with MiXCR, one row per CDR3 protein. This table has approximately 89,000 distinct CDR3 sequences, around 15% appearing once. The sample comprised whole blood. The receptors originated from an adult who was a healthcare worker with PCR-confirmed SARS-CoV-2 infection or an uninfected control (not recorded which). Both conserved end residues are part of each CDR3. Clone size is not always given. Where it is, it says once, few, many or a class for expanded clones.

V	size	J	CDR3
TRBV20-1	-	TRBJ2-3	CSARGEGRGDTQYF
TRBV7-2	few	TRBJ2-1	CASSSPGTYNEQFF
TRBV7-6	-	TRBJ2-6	CASSSPVSGANVLTF
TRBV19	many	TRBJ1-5	CATAPGGSNQPQHF
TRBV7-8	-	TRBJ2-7	CASSPDRGVSEQYF
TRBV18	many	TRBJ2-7	CASSPPTFDNEQYF
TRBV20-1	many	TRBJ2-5	CSATERGWYQETQYF
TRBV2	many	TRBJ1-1	CATGGNTEAFF
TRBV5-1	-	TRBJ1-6	CASKEAGRNSPLHF
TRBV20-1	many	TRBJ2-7	CSARDSGVSYEQYF
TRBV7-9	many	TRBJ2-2	CASGLQGNTGELFF
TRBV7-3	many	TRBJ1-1	CASSQGSGDTEAFF
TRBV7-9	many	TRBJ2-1	CASRAGVIASEQFF
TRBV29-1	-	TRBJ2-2	CSVVGYTGELFF
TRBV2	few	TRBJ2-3	CASSAPALQYF
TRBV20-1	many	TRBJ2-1	CSARVGTSGSNEQFF
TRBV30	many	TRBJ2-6	CAWTGQGAYGANVLTF
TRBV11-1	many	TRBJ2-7	CASSGGYEQYF